Below are 32 T cell receptor beta chains sequenced from a single sample in a study of regulatory T cells in long-lasting Graves disease. Arm-PCR of CDR3 regions and iRepertoire HTBI primers were used to build TCR beta libraries. Via MiXCR, TCRdb re-called the multiplex PCR reads, giving one row per CDR3 protein. The table has about 560,000 distinct CDR3 sequences, 15% to 20% seen once. Time point described: newly diagnosed GD, antithyroid drugs for less than 3 months. RNA extracted from PBMCs served as the sequencing template. This sample was also put to use in a study of T cells in Graves' hyperthyroidism and ophthalmopathy.

Here the sequenced sample was peripheral blood mononuclear cells (PBMCs), taken at new diagnosis, from a patient treated with antithyroid drugs. The receptor set was obtained from a man between 18 and 35 years old with Graves disease.

The V call is TRBV2, the J call TRBJ1-2; 7 bases agree with TRBD1. The J segment lost 2 bases and the V segment lost 6 bases, leaving 6 bases of the junction unmatched. Germline assignment: CDR1 SNHLY and CDR2 FYNNEI. The CDR3 length is 14 residues. For the CDR3, the DNA is TGTGCCAGCAGACCCCGACAGGGAAACTATGGCTACACCTTC. This encodes CASRPRQGNYGYTF.

In this sample, this clonotype turned up many times. The chain combines TRBV12-3 or TRBV12-4 with TRBJ2-3; a possible D gene is TRBD2 (6 bases). The CDR3 totals 15 residues. The V end was cut by 4 bases, the J end by 4 bases, with 15 bases between. The CDR3 DNA reads as TGTGCCAGCAGTTCCACGGGAGAAGCAGCAGATACGCAGTATTTT. Translated, it gives CASSSTGEAADTQYF.

The table lists this clonotype with many counts. The chain joins TRBV20-1 to TRBJ1-1, with 8 positions matching TRBD1. V lost 3 bases and J lost 11; bases outside the gene matches: 14. Per germline, CDR1 DFQATT and CDR2 SNEGSKA (reference sequence). CDR3 length: 14 residues. The CDR3, as DNA: TGCAGTGCTAGTGACCTCAGGCAGGGGGCTAGGGCTTTCTTT. Its protein is CSASDLRQGARAFF.

V usage is TRBV29-1 and J usage is TRBJ2-1; 9 nucleotides match TRBD1. Trimming took 5 bases from V and 6 from J; bases not matched to a gene: 2. CDR1 is SQVTM, CDR2 ANQGSEA, per germline. CDR3 length: 12 amino acids. The CDR3 reads CSVKTGGNEQFF. Here the CDR3 DNA reads TGCAGCGTTAAGACAGGGGGCAATGAGCAGTTCTTC.

This clonotype was recorded at least ten times. The V and J genes are TRBV5-1 and TRBJ2-3; D is unresolved. The CDR3 spans 15 residues. Germline assignment: CDR1 SGHRS and CDR2 YFSETQ. The germline V and J ends were trimmed by 4 bases and 3 bases, with 15 bases remaining between them. CDR3 loop: CASSRAKGGTDTQYF. As DNA, the CDR3 is TGCGCCAGCAGCCGCGCGAAGGGTGGGACAGATACGCAGTATTTT.

The chain is built from TRBV20-1 and TRBJ2-2; D ambiguous. The CDR3 covers 12 residues. V lost 4 bases to trimming and J lost 0 bases, with 3 bases between them. Germline V CDR1 and CDR2: DFQATT, SNEGSKA (reference sequence). The CDR3 is CSAMPNTGELFF. CDR3 coding DNA: TGCAGTGCTATGCCGAACACCGGGGAGCTGTTTTTT.

The rearrangement joins TRBV7-9 to TRBJ2-1; D may be TRBD2 (6 bases). V was cut by 3 bases and J by 12 bases, with 15 bases left in between. Germline V gene sequence: CDR1 SEHNR, CDR2 FQNEAQ (reference sequence). The CDR3 has 13 amino acids. The CDR3 DNA reads as TGTGCCAGCAGCTTTGGGGGGACGGGTTGGCAGTTCTTC. This codes for CASSFGGTGWQFF.

This clonotype was observed a handful of times. The chain joins TRBV9 to TRBJ1-1, with TRBD1 identical over 8 bases. The CDR3 runs 16 residues. The ends lost 6 bases at V and 4 bases at J; junction bases unmatched: 14. Germline V gene data show CDR1 as SGDLS and CDR2 as YYNGEE. The CDR3 region has the DNA TGTGCCAGCACCAGGGGAGGGACAGGCGGTGGCACTGAAGCTTTCTTT. This encodes CASTRGGTGGGTEAFF.

Only a few counts were recorded for this clonotype. V is TRBV7-6 and J is TRBJ1-5; D may be TRBD1 (5 bases). This CDR3 region has 14 residues. Trimming stripped 8 bases from V and 4 bases from J, with 15 bases between. Germline V gene lookup returns CDR1 SGHVS and CDR2 FNYEAQ. CDR3 nucleotides: TGTGCCAGCTCGGACGGAGGGGCTAATCAGCCCCAGCATTTT. It is translated as CASSDGGANQPQHF.

The table lists this clonotype with a few counts. A read error is possible here, since a much larger clone lies one base away. The chain combines TRBV28 with TRBJ2-5; possible D gene TRBD2, 5 bases. Germline CDR1 reads MDHEN; CDR2 reads SYDVKM. This CDR3 contains 15 residues. V dropped 7 bases and J dropped 4 bases, with 19 bases sitting between them. CDR3 in amino acids: CASITAGLAGETQYF. In nucleotides, the CDR3 is TGTGCCAGCATTACGGCCGGGCTAGCAGGAGAGACCCAGTACTTC. The full variable domain, with the rest looked up from reference TRBV28 and TRBJ2-5, is DVKVTQSSRYLVKRTGEKVFLECVQDMDHENMFWYRQDPGLGLRLIYFSYDVKMKEKGDIPEGYSVSREKKERFSLILESASTNQTSMYLCASITAGLAGETQYFGPGTRLLVL.

The gene calls are TRBV3-1 and TRBJ2-7; the D gene is possibly TRBD1 (8 bases). Germline lookup yields CDR1 LGHDT and CDR2 YNNKEL (reference sequence). V lost 6 bases to trimming and J lost 6 bases, with 15 bases between them. This CDR3 spans 13 amino acids. CDR3: CASRSDREGEQYF. Here the CDR3 DNA reads TGTGCCAGCAGGTCGGACAGGGAGGGCGAGCAGTACTTC.

This clonotype was counted a few times. J is TRBJ2-3 and V is TRBV29-1; D is unresolved. CDR3 length: 16 residues. The V gene lost 0 bases and the J gene lost 6 bases, with 19 bases spanning the gap. Germline loops: CDR1 SQVTM, CDR2 ANQGSEA. CDR3 bases: TGCAGCGTTGAAGATCGGGCAGCCCTAAGATTCGATACGCAGTATTTT. It codes for CSVEDRAALRFDTQYF.

This clonotype was picked up many times. V usage is TRBV10-3 and J usage is TRBJ2-7; tentative D call: TRBD1 (6 bases). The V gene lost 8 bases and the J gene lost 0 bases, with 17 bases spanning the gap. Germline loops: CDR1 ENHRY, CDR2 SYGVKD. The CDR3 runs 15 residues. For the CDR3, the DNA is TGTGCCATCCGCCCAAAACCGGACAGCTCCTACGAGCAGTACTTC. Protein product: CAIRPKPDSSYEQYF.

On this clonotype: Since a far larger clone is one base different, this is likely a read error. The rearrangement joins TRBV6-1 to TRBJ2-1, with a weak D call TRBD1 (6 bases). CDR3 length: 16 amino acids. Germline assignment: CDR1 MNHNS and CDR2 SASEGT. The V and J ends lost 6 bases and 2 bases respectively, with 17 bases between them. In nucleotides, the CDR3 is TGTGCCAGCAGCCAATGGGGGCGACAAACCTACAATGAGCAGTTCTTC. Protein sequence: CASSQWGRQTYNEQFF.

The chain employs TRBV20-1 and TRBJ2-7; 11 positions agree with TRBD1. Per germline, CDR1 DFQATT and CDR2 SNEGSKA (reference sequence). This CDR3 is 12 amino acids long. DNA for the CDR3: TGCAGCGGGGGGGGACAGGGGGGCGAGCAGTACTTC. Its translation: CSGGGQGGEQYF.

This clonotype was found a few times. CDR3 amino acids: CASTANSGQVYNSPLHF. DNA for the CDR3: TGTGCCAGTACTGCGAACTCCGGACAGGTCTATAATTCACCCCTCCACTTT. This rearrangement joins TRBV19 to TRBJ1-6; 7 nucleotides match TRBD1. J lost 3 bases, V lost 7 bases, and 12 bases had no gene match. The V gene's germline CDR1 is LNHDA and CDR2 SQIVND (reference sequence). The CDR3 is 17 amino acids.

The rearrangement links TRBV6-2 or TRBV6-3 to TRBJ1-1, with 7 nucleotides matching TRBD1. This CDR3 has 12 amino acids. V trimming: 6 bases; J trimming: 4 bases; junction bases outside the gene matches: 2. Looked up from germline, CDR1 is MNHEY and CDR2 is SVGEGT. CDR3 coding DNA: TGTGCCAGCAGACAGGGGCTCACTGAAGCTTTCTTT. Translation gives CASRQGLTEAFF.

The genes are TRBV19 and TRBJ1-1; D remains ambiguous. With 6 bases removed from V and 4 bases from J, the gap between germline ends came to 6 bases. Germline lookup yields CDR1 LNHDA and CDR2 SQIVND (reference sequence). The CDR3 runs 11 residues. The CDR3 bases are TGTGCCAGTAGGCGGAGCACTGAAGCTTTCTTT. Its translation: CASRRSTEAFF.

This clonotype has more than one count but fewer than ten. V usage is TRBV7-6 and J usage is TRBJ1-4, with D possibly TRBD1 on 6 matching bases. Per the germline V gene, CDR1 is SGHVS and CDR2 is FNYEAQ. This CDR3 contains 16 residues. The ends were cut back, 1 base at V and 2 bases at J, with 11 bases in the middle. The CDR3, as DNA: TGTGCCAGCAGCTTAGTGCAGGGGCGGACTAATGAAAAACTGTTTTTT. This codes for CASSLVQGRTNEKLFF.

This sequence joins TRBV27 and TRBJ2-3; 7 positions agree with TRBD2. This CDR3 contains 15 residues. V dropped 1 base and J dropped 6; count of bases not matched to a gene: 7. Germline V gene data show CDR1 as MNHEY and CDR2 as SMNVEV (reference sequence). The CDR3 coding sequence is TGTGCCAGCAGTTTATGGCGGGAGACTGGGGATACGCAGTATTTT. Translated, it gives CASSLWRETGDTQYF.

DNA for the CDR3: TGTGCCTGGAACCCGGACAGATGGGTCGAGCAGTACTTC. Translated, it gives CAWNPDRWVEQYF. V usage is TRBV30 and J usage is TRBJ2-7; perhaps TRBD1 as D (6 bases). The V and J ends lost 4 bases and 6 bases respectively, with 16 bases between them. CDR3 size: 13 residues. Germline V lookup: CDR1 GTSNPN, CDR2 SVGIG (reference sequence).

This clonotype was recorded at least ten times. The gene calls are TRBV29-1 and TRBJ2-2; 11 nucleotides line up with TRBD1. Germline loops: CDR1 SQVTM, CDR2 ANQGSEA. V shed 6 bases and J 4 bases; nucleotides not matched to a gene: 7. The CDR3 has 15 residues. DNA of the CDR3: TGCAGCGTATCGCCGGACAGGGGGCTCACCGGGGAGCTGTTTTTT. It yields the protein CSVSPDRGLTGELFF.

This clonotype has just a few counts. This chain joins TRBV29-1 and TRBJ1-2; no clear D gene. The CDR3 is 13 amino acids. Germline-derived CDR1 and CDR2 are SQVTM and ANQGSEA. With 3 bases removed from V and 2 bases from J, the gap between germline ends came to 10 bases. This chain's CDR3 is CSVDYPQNYGYTF. The CDR3 DNA follows: TGCAGCGTTGATTATCCACAAAACTATGGCTACACCTTC.

This clonotype has at least ten counts. The CDR3 region has the DNA TGTGCCAGCAGTTTCCTAGCGGGAGGACCTTCGGATGCCGGGGAGCTGTTTTTT. Its protein is CASSFLAGGPSDAGELFF. The genes are TRBV12-3 or TRBV12-4 and TRBJ2-2; 11 nucleotides align to TRBD2. The CDR3 has 18 amino acids. V trimming: 3 bases; J trimming: 6 bases; junction bases outside the gene matches: 12.

The V and J genes are TRBV19 and TRBJ2-7; a weak D match, TRBD2 (5 bases). Trimming pared 6 bases from V and 0 bases from J, leaving 12 bases between. CDR3 length: 14 amino acids. CDR1 is LNHDA, CDR2 SQIVND, per germline (reference sequence). CDR3 sequence (DNA): TGTGCCAGTAGACCCGAGCGGAGCTCCTACGAGCAGTACTTC. Amino acids: CASRPERSSYEQYF.

This clonotype was seen repeatedly, ten times or more. The chain uses TRBV16 and TRBJ2-7, with TRBD2 matching over 11 bases. V was clipped by 4 bases and J by 2 bases; unmatched bases: 1. The CDR3 contains 14 residues. The germline CDR1 and CDR2 sequences are KGHSY and FQNENV. CDR3 amino acids: CASSRGLAAYEQYF. As DNA, the CDR3 is TGTGCCAGCAGCCGGGGACTAGCGGCCTACGAGCAGTACTTC. Supplemented by reference TRBV16 and TRBJ2-7, the full variable domain reads GEEVAQTPKHLVRGEGQKAKLYCAPIKGHSYVFWYQQVLKNEFKFLISFQNENVFDETGMPKERFSAKCLPNSPCSLEIQATKLEDSAVYFCASSRGLAAYEQYFGPGTRLTVT.

This clonotype has a count of ten or more. The chain has TRBV7-9 and TRBJ2-1; maybe TRBD2 (6 bases). Deletions cut 4 bases from V and 8 bases from J, with 24 bases between. Germline V gives CDR1 SEHNR, CDR2 FQNEAQ (reference sequence). The CDR3 covers 17 residues. The CDR3 DNA is TGTGCCAGCAGCTCCCCCAGCGGGCTAGCAGAGATCTATGAGCAGTTCTTC. It specifies CASSSPSGLAEIYEQFF.

In its sample, this clonotype was seen many times. The rearrangement joins TRBV28 to TRBJ2-6; no clear D gene. CDR1 and CDR2 from the germline V gene are MDHEN and SYDVKM. This CDR3 spans 15 amino acids. Trimming shortened V by 8 bases and J by 0 bases, and 11 bases separated the two germline ends. As DNA, the CDR3 is TGTGCCAGCTCCCTCATAGGCTCTGGGGCCAACGTCCTGACTTTC. Protein: CASSLIGSGANVLTF.

The table lists this clonotype with a few counts. V is TRBV7-9 and J is TRBJ2-7; 11 bases align to TRBD1. CDR3 length: 15 amino acids. The J segment lost 3 bases and the V segment lost 4 bases, leaving 5 bases of the junction unmatched. CDR1 SEHNR and CDR2 FQNEAQ come from the germline V gene (reference sequence). The CDR3 region is CASSYTGTGGYEQYF. The DNA of the CDR3 is TGTGCCAGCAGCTATACCGGGACAGGGGGCTACGAGCAGTACTTC.

This clonotype was counted between two and nine times. This chain links TRBV5-4 with TRBJ2-7; the match to TRBD1 covers 10 bases. The trim removed 4 bases at V and 6 bases at J, leaving 7 bases unmatched. This CDR3 has 14 amino acids. Germline CDR1 reads SGHNT; CDR2 reads YYREEE (reference sequence). The CDR3, as DNA: TGTGCCAGCAGCCGACAGGGGGCGCATCGCGAGCAGTACTTC. It is translated as CASSRQGAHREQYF.

This rearrangement joins TRBV29-1 to TRBJ2-2; D might be TRBD2 (5 bases). CDR3 length: 13 amino acids. Trimming cost V 7 bases and J 4 bases, with 13 bases left between them. Germline V gene data show CDR1 as SQVTM and CDR2 as ANQGSEA. Here the CDR3 reads CSAALVTTGELFF. CDR3 coding DNA: TGCAGCGCTGCACTAGTGACCACCGGGGAGCTGTTTTTT.

The chain is built from TRBV19 and TRBJ1-2; D is uncertain. V gave up 6 bases and J gave up 0 bases, with 17 bases separating them. The CDR3 runs 16 residues. Germline loops: CDR1 LNHDA, CDR2 SQIVND (reference sequence). The CDR3: CASRRTPDFANYGYTF. Here the CDR3 DNA reads TGTGCCAGTAGAAGGACTCCCGATTTTGCTAACTATGGCTACACCTTC. The full variable domain, rest sourced from reference TRBV19 and TRBJ1-2, is DGGITQSPKYLFRKEGQNVTLSCEQNLNHDAMYWYRQDPGQGLRLIYYSQIVNDFQKGDIAEGYSVSREKKESFPLTVTSAQKNPTAFYLCASRRTPDFANYGYTFGSGTRLTVV.